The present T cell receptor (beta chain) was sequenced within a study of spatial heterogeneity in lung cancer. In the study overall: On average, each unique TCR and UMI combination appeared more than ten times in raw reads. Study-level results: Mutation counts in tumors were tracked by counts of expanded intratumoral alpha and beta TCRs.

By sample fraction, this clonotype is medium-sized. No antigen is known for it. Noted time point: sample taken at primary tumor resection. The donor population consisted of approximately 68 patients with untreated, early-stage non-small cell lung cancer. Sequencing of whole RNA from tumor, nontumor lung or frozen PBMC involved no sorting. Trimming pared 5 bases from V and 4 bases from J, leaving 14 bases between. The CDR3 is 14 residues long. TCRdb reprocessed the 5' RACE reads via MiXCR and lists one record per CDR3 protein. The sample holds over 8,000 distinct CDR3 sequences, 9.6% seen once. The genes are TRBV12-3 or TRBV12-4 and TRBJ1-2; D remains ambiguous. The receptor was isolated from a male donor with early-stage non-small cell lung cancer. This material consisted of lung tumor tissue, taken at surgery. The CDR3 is CASSDTTNPYGYTF. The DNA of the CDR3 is TGTGCCAGCAGTGACACGACAAATCCCTATGGCTACACCTTC.